This T cell receptor beta chain came from a study of blood T cell repertoires in COVID-19. Clones were sequenced by immunoSEQ multiplex PCR, and TCRdb holds only the in-frame ones, with some missing. The sample includes approximately 260,000 clones, 80% to 90% seen only once; the top ten take 11%. The CDR3 totals 16 residues. V lost 3 bases to trimming and J lost 0 bases, with 15 bases between them. Germline loops: CDR1 SGHRS, CDR2 YFSETQ. This sequence joins TRBV5-1 and TRBJ1-1; D gene ambiguous. Sequencing was done on a sample of peripheral blood. The source of this sequence is a woman aged 70 to 79 with acute or convalescent COVID-19. The CDR3 sequence: CASSSGSGVMNTEAFF. CDR3 nucleotides: TGCGCCAGCAGCTCCGGTAGCGGGGTGATGAACACTGAAGCTTTCTTT.